The 9 T cell receptor beta chains presented below share a single source sample, sequenced in a study of blood T cell repertoires in COVID-19. Some clones are missing from TCRdb's copy, which holds only in-frame ones; the method was immunoSEQ multiplex PCR. In the table there are approximately 300,000 clones, about nine tenths of which are singletons. The sequenced material came from peripheral blood. These receptors were taken from a woman aged 45 to 65 who had recovered from COVID-19.

This clone has only one observation. V gene TRBV28 combines with J gene TRBJ1-5; D possibly corresponds to TRBD1 (5 bases). V was shortened by 8 bases and J by 0 bases, with 14 bases between the two germline ends. The length of the CDR3 is 15 residues. In germline, CDR1 is MDHEN, CDR2 SYDVKM. This chain's CDR3 is CASHVWGDSNQPQHF. CDR3 DNA: TGTGCCAGCCATGTATGGGGGGATAGCAATCAGCCCCAGCATTTT.

The chain carries TRBV28 and TRBJ1-3; D is uncertain. The CDR3 runs to 14 residues. V lost 2 bases, J lost 2 bases, and 7 bases lay in between. CDR1 is MDHEN, CDR2 SYDVKM, per germline. CDR3: CASSLGGPGNTIYF. CDR3 sequence (DNA): TGTGCCAGCAGTTTAGGCGGGCCTGGAAACACCATATATTTT.

The V call is TRBV7-2, the J call TRBJ1-4; D might be TRBD1 (5 bases). CDR1 is SGHTA, CDR2 FQGNSA, per germline. This CDR3 is 15 amino acids long. Trimming left V 4 bases short and J 8 bases short, with 17 bases between. The CDR3 DNA reads TGTGCCAGCAGCTCCACGGGGGGGTTTGGGGAAAAACTGTTTTTT. Protein: CASSSTGGFGEKLFF. Looking up the rest from reference TRBV7-2 and TRBJ1-4 gives the full variable domain: GAGVSQSPSNKVTEKGKDVELRCDPISGHTALYWYRQSLGQGLEFLIYFQGNSAPDKSGLPSDRFSAERTGGSVSTLTIQRTQQEDSAVYLCASSSTGGFGEKLFFGSGTQLSVL.

The rearrangement links TRBV27 to TRBJ2-1, with 7 bases aligning to TRBD1. The J segment lost 9 bases and the V segment lost 3 bases, leaving 11 bases of the junction unmatched. The CDR3 is made up of 15 amino acids. In germline, CDR1 is MNHEY, CDR2 SMNVEV (reference sequence). The CDR3 protein is CASSLGQYRHGEQFF. The CDR3, as DNA: TGTGCCAGCAGTTTGGGACAGTATCGCCATGGTGAGCAGTTCTTC.

This chain links TRBV6-5 with TRBJ1-1; 7 nucleotides match TRBD1. Germline V gene lookup returns CDR1 MNHEY and CDR2 SVGAGI. The CDR3 length is 14 residues. The V and J ends lost 8 bases and 1 base, in that order; junction bases with no gene match: 7. In nucleotides, the CDR3 is TGTGCCAGCCGGATGGGACAGTCGAACACTGAAGCTTTCTTT. It yields the protein CASRMGQSNTEAFF.

J is TRBJ2-3 and V is TRBV7-6; tentative D call: TRBD2 (6 bases). The CDR3 is 15 residues long. V lost 1 base, J lost 4 bases, and 12 bases lay in between. CDR1 and CDR2 (germline): SGHVS, FNYEAQ. The DNA for the CDR3 is TGTGCCAGCAGCTTAGGCACTAGCATAGCAGATACGCAGTATTTT. It yields the protein CASSLGTSIADTQYF.

The CDR3 DNA reads TGTGCCAGCAGTTTACCAGGGTATAATTCACCCCTCCACTTT. As protein: CASSLPGYNSPLHF. This chain connects TRBV28 to TRBJ1-6; tentative D call: TRBD1 (5 bases). CDR1 MDHEN and CDR2 SYDVKM come from the germline V gene. Trimming pared 2 bases from V and 4 bases from J, leaving 6 bases between. The CDR3 consists of 14 residues.

V usage is TRBV20-1 and J usage is TRBJ1-2; possible D gene TRBD1, 6 bases. Trimming shortened V by 3 bases and J by 2 bases, and 7 bases separated the two germline ends. CDR3 length: 12 residues. Per the germline V gene, CDR1 is DFQATT and CDR2 is SNEGSKA (reference sequence). CDR3 sequence reads: CSASTGNYGYTF. In DNA, the CDR3 is TGCAGTGCTAGTACAGGGAACTATGGCTACACCTTC.

The rearrangement links TRBV7-2 to TRBJ2-5; 8 nucleotides align to TRBD2. The length of the CDR3 is 16 residues. Germline V gives CDR1 SGHTA, CDR2 FQGNSA. V shed 4 bases, J shed 7 bases, and the junction held 14 bases outside the gene matches. The CDR3 DNA sequence: TGTGCCAGCAGCTCGTTTATGACGGGGGCGGGAGGGACCCAGTACTTC. Translated: CASSSFMTGAGGTQYF.